Below, 25 T cell receptor beta chains from the same sample are listed, as sequenced in a study of early T cells in non-severe SARS-CoV-2 infection. TCRdb called the 5' RACE reads again in MiXCR, with one record for every CDR3 protein. The sample records approximately 52,000 distinct CDR3 sequences, just over 8% being singletons. The sequenced sample consisted of whole blood. The receptors derive from an adult who was a healthcare worker with PCR-confirmed SARS-CoV-2 infection or an uninfected control (not recorded which).

This clonotype was recorded many times. The chain couples TRBV25-1 to TRBJ2-7; D uncertain. The ends were cut back, 2 bases at V and 7 bases at J, with 6 bases in the middle. The CDR3 is made up of 11 amino acids. CDR1 is MGHDK and CDR2 is SYGVNS in the germline V gene. This CDR3 reads CASSEAWEQYF. In nucleotides, the CDR3 is TGTGCCAGCAGTGAAGCTTGGGAGCAGTACTTC.

This clonotype was seen repeatedly, ten times or more. V and J are TRBV27 and TRBJ2-1; maybe TRBD1 (5 bases). Trimming pared 8 bases from V and 4 bases from J, leaving 15 bases between. The CDR3 runs 14 residues. The V gene's germline CDR1 is MNHEY and CDR2 SMNVEV (reference sequence). CDR3 DNA sequence: TGTGCCAGCGCAGGTGTGGGGCCATACAATGAGCAGTTCTTC. This encodes CASAGVGPYNEQFF.

This clonotype was picked up many times. The chain couples TRBV4-3 to TRBJ2-4, with TRBD2 matching 8 bases. The V and J ends lost 0 bases and 6 bases, in that order; junction bases with no gene match: 4. The CDR3 totals 15 residues. The germline CDR1 and CDR2 sequences are LGHNA and YSLEER. The CDR3 loop is CASSQDPGGVNIQYF. Written as DNA, the CDR3 is TGCGCCAGCAGCCAAGATCCCGGGGGGGTAAACATTCAGTACTTC.

The CDR3 DNA reads TGCGCCAGCAGTAGCCGACGGGACAATGAGCAGTTCTTC. Translation gives CASSSRRDNEQFF. The chain links TRBV10-1 to TRBJ2-1; no definite D call. Germline loops: CDR1 WNHNN, CDR2 SYGVQD (reference sequence). The CDR3 totals 13 residues. The ends were cut back, 5 bases at V and 5 bases at J, with 10 bases in the middle.

This clonotype has a count of ten or more. An end of the junction does not agree with germline; a read error may underlie this. This chain joins TRBV6-1 and TRBJ2-5; D gene uncertain. The CDR3 sequence is 10 residues long. Germline values: CDR1 MNHNS, CDR2 SASEGT. The CDR3 region is CASREETQYF. The CDR3 bases are TGTGCCAGCAGGGAAGAGACCCAGTACTTC.

This clonotype was counted ten times or more. The chain has TRBV9 and TRBJ2-1; 11 bases fit TRBD2. This CDR3 has 19 amino acids. J lost 5 bases, V lost 3 bases, and 16 bases had no gene match. The V gene's germline CDR1 is SGDLS and CDR2 YYNGEE. The chain's CDR3 is CASSAGGLAGGWWHNEQFF. CDR3 bases: TGTGCCAGCAGCGCCGGGGGGCTAGCGGGAGGATGGTGGCACAATGAGCAGTTCTTC.

This clonotype was seen only a few times. This chain links TRBV5-4 with TRBJ1-2, with no clear D. V lost 2 bases, J lost 3 bases, and 8 bases lay in between. The CDR3 is 13 residues long. CDR1 is SGHNT and CDR2 is YYREEE in the germline V gene (reference sequence). The CDR3 coding sequence is TGTGCCAGCAGCTTAGAACTACACTATGGCTACACCTTC. Protein: CASSLELHYGYTF.

The chain is built from TRBV11-2 and TRBJ1-1, with D possibly TRBD1 on 5 matching bases. This CDR3 spans 11 amino acids. Trimming shortened V by 5 bases and J by 8 bases, and 9 bases separated the two germline ends. CDR1 and CDR2 (germline): SGHAT, FQNNGV. The CDR3 loop reads CASSTRTEAFF. The CDR3 DNA reads TGTGCCAGCAGCACCCGGACAGAAGCTTTCTTT.

J is TRBJ2-7 and V is TRBV28; no definite D call. This CDR3 comprises 12 residues. Trimming shortened V by 6 bases and J by 5 bases, and 11 bases separated the two germline ends. CDR1 and CDR2 from the germline V gene are MDHEN and SYDVKM. The CDR3 sequence is CASSSPTNEQYF. The CDR3 DNA sequence: TGTGCCAGCAGCTCACCAACGAACGAGCAGTACTTC.

The V gene is TRBV19, the J gene TRBJ2-5; no clear D. Trimming took 5 bases from V and 3 from J, leaving 10 bases between them. This CDR3 is 13 amino acids long. Germline V lookup: CDR1 LNHDA, CDR2 SQIVND (reference sequence). DNA for the CDR3: TGTGCCAGTAGTTTCCGCACTGAAGAGACCCAGTACTTC. Protein sequence: CASSFRTEETQYF.

This clonotype has only a few counts. The chain is built from TRBV3-1 and TRBJ1-1; D gene unclear. The CDR3 extends over 15 amino acids. Germline V gene data show CDR1 as LGHDT and CDR2 as YNNKEL (reference sequence). The V end was cut by 8 bases, the J end by 0 bases, with 16 bases between. The CDR3 DNA follows: TGTGCCAGCCACGAAGGGCGCTCGTTGAACACTGAAGCTTTCTTT. This gives the protein CASHEGRSLNTEAFF.

The chain has TRBV6-2 or TRBV6-3 and TRBJ1-2, with a possible D match to TRBD1 (5 bases). The germline gives CDR1 MNHEY, CDR2 SVGEGT. Between the trimmed V and J ends, which lost 6 bases and 7 bases, there was a span of 24 bases. The CDR3 contains 16 residues. The CDR3 spells CASRGVPGPLRRGYTF. The CDR3 DNA reads as TGTGCCAGCAGAGGGGTGCCGGGACCCTTAAGGCGTGGCTACACCTTC.

There are many counts of this clonotype. The rearrangement links TRBV19 to TRBJ2-1, with a weak D call TRBD1 (6 bases). CDR1 is LNHDA and CDR2 is SQIVND in the germline V gene (reference sequence). This CDR3 contains 12 residues. V lost 6 bases, J lost 6 bases, and 9 bases lay in between. CDR3 nucleotide sequence: TGTGCCAGTAGAACAGGGTCCAATGAGCAGTTCTTC. Amino acid sequence: CASRTGSNEQFF.

The rearrangement uses TRBV9 and TRBJ2-3; D is unclear. The V end lost 2 bases, the J end lost 11 bases, and 12 bases lay between the germline ends. This CDR3 spans 12 amino acids. Per the germline V gene, CDR1 is SGDLS and CDR2 is YYNGEE. The CDR3: CASSVLGPRQYF. As DNA, the CDR3 is TGTGCCAGCAGCGTTTTAGGGCCGAGGCAGTATTTT.

The rearrangement joins TRBV24-1 to TRBJ2-1; 12 bases are a match to TRBD2. The germline CDR1 and CDR2 sequences are KGHDR and SFDVKD. The CDR3 runs 16 residues. With 4 bases clipped from V and 4 bases from J, the junction kept 4 bases outside the gene matches. The CDR3, as DNA: TGTGCCACCAGTGACTCTGGGACTAGCGGGTACAATGAGCAGTTCTTC. Translating gives CATSDSGTSGYNEQFF.

The sample holds a few counts of this clonotype. This chain uses TRBV3-1 with TRBJ2-1; TRBD2 matches 9 bases. Germline-derived CDR1 and CDR2 are LGHDT and YNNKEL (reference sequence). With 4 bases clipped from V and 8 bases from J, the junction kept 15 bases outside the gene matches. CDR3 length equals 17 residues. The CDR3 coding sequence is TGTGCCAGCAGCCCCAGAGGGGACGGACTAGCGAGCGATGAGCAGTTCTTC. Translating it yields CASSPRGDGLASDEQFF.

The table lists this clonotype with many counts. V and J are TRBV7-9 and TRBJ1-1; D is perhaps TRBD1 (5 bases). The CDR3 has 14 amino acids. CDR1 and CDR2 (germline): SEHNR, FQNEAQ (reference sequence). The ends were cut back, 3 bases at V and 2 bases at J, with 10 bases in the middle. CDR3 residues: CASSFSGGNTEAFF. The DNA of the CDR3 is TGTGCCAGCAGCTTCTCCGGGGGAAACACTGAAGCTTTCTTT.

This clonotype was observed a handful of times. The chain carries TRBV27 and TRBJ2-1; a weak D match, TRBD2 (6 bases). The ends were cut back, 9 bases at V and 2 bases at J, with 17 bases in the middle. The CDR3 extends over 15 amino acids. CDR1 and CDR2 from the germline V gene are MNHEY and SMNVEV (reference sequence). As DNA, the CDR3 is TGTGCCAGTACAGGAGGGATTGGACCCTACAATGAGCAGTTCTTC. Its translation is CASTGGIGPYNEQFF.

Many counts were recorded for this clonotype. J is TRBJ2-3 and V is TRBV29-1; 8 nucleotides line up with TRBD2. J was trimmed by 1 base and V by 7 bases; bases with no gene match: 7. In germline, CDR1 is SQVTM, CDR2 ANQGSEA. CDR3 length: 14 amino acids. CDR3: CSARAGVGTDTQYF. The CDR3 coding sequence is TGCAGCGCGAGAGCGGGAGTTGGCACAGATACGCAGTATTTT.

In its sample, this clonotype was seen once. This chain joins TRBV15 and TRBJ2-5; the D gene is possibly TRBD2 (6 bases). Germline CDR1 reads LNHNV; CDR2 reads YYDKDF (reference sequence). The CDR3 is 16 residues long. Deletions cut 0 bases from V and 5 bases from J, with 16 bases between. This CDR3 reads CATSRDLAEGRETQYF. As DNA, the CDR3 is TGTGCCACCAGCAGAGATCTGGCGGAGGGGAGGGAGACCCAGTACTTC.

This clonotype was observed at least ten times. V gene TRBV20-1 combines with J gene TRBJ2-7, with D perhaps given as TRBD1 or TRBD2 (5 bases each). There are 13 residues in the CDR3. Germline V gene sequence: CDR1 DFQATT, CDR2 SNEGSKA (reference sequence). Trimming removed 0 bases at V and 4 bases at J, with 10 bases between. The CDR3 bases are TGCAGTGCTAGAGAGGCAGGGAGATACGAGCAGTACTTC. It is translated as CSAREAGRYEQYF.

This clonotype has just a few counts. The chain combines TRBV6-1 with TRBJ1-5; D call uncertain. V lost 4 bases, J lost 3 bases, and 4 bases lay in between. The CDR3 length is 12 residues. Germline V CDR1 and CDR2: MNHNS, SASEGT. CDR3 protein: CASSVANQPQHF. CDR3 DNA: TGTGCCAGCAGTGTAGCCAATCAGCCCCAGCATTTT.

A few counts support this clonotype. The chain combines TRBV14 with TRBJ2-1, with 10 bases that match TRBD1. Germline CDR1 is SGHDN and CDR2 is FVKESK. This CDR3 region has 14 residues. V was pared by 1 base and J by 9 bases, with 3 bases of the junction left unmatched. The chain's CDR3 is CASSQGDRGSEQFF. In nucleotides, the CDR3 is TGTGCCAGCAGCCAAGGGGACAGGGGCAGTGAGCAGTTCTTC.

The rearrangement links TRBV6-6 to TRBJ1-5; the match to TRBD1 covers 7 bases. The CDR3 consists of 14 residues. The germline gives CDR1 MNHNY, CDR2 SVGAGI (reference sequence). V was pared by 4 bases and J by 7 bases, with 7 bases of the junction left unmatched. CDR3: CASSSLQGNQPQHF. The DNA for the CDR3 is TGTGCCAGCAGTTCTTTACAGGGGAACCAGCCCCAGCATTTT.

J is TRBJ2-7 and V is TRBV5-1, with 11 bases that match TRBD1. Per the germline V gene, CDR1 is SGHRS and CDR2 is YFSETQ. This CDR3 is 17 amino acids long. V lost 5 bases to trimming and J lost 4 bases; unmatched junction nucleotides: 14. CDR3 coding DNA: TGCGCCAGCAGTTCCGGGACAGGGGGTTGGGGAGCGTACGAGCAGTACTTC. It specifies CASSSGTGGWGAYEQYF.